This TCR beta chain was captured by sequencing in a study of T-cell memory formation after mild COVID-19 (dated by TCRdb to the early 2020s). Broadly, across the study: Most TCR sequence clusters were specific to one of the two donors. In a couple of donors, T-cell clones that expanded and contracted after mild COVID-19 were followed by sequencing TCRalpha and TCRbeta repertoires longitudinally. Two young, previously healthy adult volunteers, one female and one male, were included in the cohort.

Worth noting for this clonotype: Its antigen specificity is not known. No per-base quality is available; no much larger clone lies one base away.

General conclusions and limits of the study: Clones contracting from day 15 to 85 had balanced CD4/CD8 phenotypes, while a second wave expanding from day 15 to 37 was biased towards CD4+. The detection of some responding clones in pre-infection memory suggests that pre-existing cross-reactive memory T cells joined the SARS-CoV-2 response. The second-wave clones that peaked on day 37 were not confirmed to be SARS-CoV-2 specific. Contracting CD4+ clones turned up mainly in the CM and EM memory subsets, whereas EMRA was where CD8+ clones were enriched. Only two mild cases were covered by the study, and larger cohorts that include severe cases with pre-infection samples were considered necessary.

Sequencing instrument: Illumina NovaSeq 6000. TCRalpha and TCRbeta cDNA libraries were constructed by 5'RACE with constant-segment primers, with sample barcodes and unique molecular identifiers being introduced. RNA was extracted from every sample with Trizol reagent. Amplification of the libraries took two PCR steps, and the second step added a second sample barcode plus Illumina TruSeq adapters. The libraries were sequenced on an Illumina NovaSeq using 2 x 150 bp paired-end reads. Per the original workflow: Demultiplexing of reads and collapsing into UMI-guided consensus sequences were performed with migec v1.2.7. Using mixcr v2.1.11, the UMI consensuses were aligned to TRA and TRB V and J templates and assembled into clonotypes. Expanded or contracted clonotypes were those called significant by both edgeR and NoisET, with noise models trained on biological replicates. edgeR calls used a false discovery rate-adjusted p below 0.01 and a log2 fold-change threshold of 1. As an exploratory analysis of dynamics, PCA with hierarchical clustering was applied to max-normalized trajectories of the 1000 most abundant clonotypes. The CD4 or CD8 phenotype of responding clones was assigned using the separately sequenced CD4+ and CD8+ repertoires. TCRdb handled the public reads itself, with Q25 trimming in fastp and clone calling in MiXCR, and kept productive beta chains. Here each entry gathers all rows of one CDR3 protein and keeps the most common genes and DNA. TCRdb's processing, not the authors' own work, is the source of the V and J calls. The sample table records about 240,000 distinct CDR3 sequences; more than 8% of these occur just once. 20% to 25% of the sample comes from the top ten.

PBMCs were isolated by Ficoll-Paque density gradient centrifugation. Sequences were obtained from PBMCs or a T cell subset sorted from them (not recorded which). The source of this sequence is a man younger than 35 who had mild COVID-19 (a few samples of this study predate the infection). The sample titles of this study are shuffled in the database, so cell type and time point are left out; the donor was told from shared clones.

The CDR3 region reads CASSDPFMGSTEAFF. The DNA sequence is given as TGTGCCAGCAGTGACCCCTTTATGGGAAGCACTGAAGCTTTCTTT. The rearrangement joined TRBV28 to TRBJ1-1, with no confident D gene call. Trimming costs V 5 bases and J 4 bases, and their ends lie 17 bases apart. Including cysteine and phenylalanine, the CDR3 has 15 amino acids. Only the CDR3 region is kept as DNA, spanning 45 bases read in frame from base 1. Sequences MDHEN (CDR1) and SYDVKM (CDR2) are obtained from the germline V gene.